The present T cell receptor (beta chain) was sequenced within a study of T cells in Graves' hyperthyroidism and ophthalmopathy. Patients were excluded for uncontrolled infection, other autoimmune disease, pregnancy or lactation. The sample holds many counts of this clonotype. Amplified TCR beta CDR3 regions came from RNA transcripts. The HTBI set primed first-round TCR CDR3 RT-PCR. A single record per CDR3 protein comes from TCRdb applying MiXCR to the multiplex PCR reads. The sample yields some 510,000 distinct CDR3 sequences, under 25% seen once. The TCR originated in a man younger than 30 with Graves' hyperthyroidism. The sequencing sample was made of blood.

The DNA for the CDR3 is TGTGCCATCAGGCGGGCCTATGGCTACACCTTC. The encoded protein is CAIRRAYGYTF. The chain recombines TRBV10-3 with TRBJ1-2; D call uncertain. The CDR3 extends over 11 amino acids. Germline CDR1 is ENHRY and CDR2 is SYGVKD. V lost 6 bases, J lost 4 bases, and 6 bases lay in between.